Sequencing of this T cell receptor beta chain was carried out in a study of CD8+ T cells in alopecia areata. Treatment described: oral pan-JAK inhibitor, 5-10 mg twice daily. Peripheral blood samples and lesional scalp punch biopsies were obtained from alopecia areata patients. The ends were cut back, 3 bases at V and 6 bases at J, with 12 bases in the middle. The CDR3 runs 14 residues. The V gene's germline CDR1 is SGHRS and CDR2 YFSETQ. It was cDNA, reverse transcribed from extracted RNA, that served as the sequencing template. Data came from immunoSEQ multiplex PCR; TCRdb stores just in-frame clones and leaves some out. This sample has about 210,000 clones, with roughly 64% found just once.

The TCR was taken from a human donor with alopecia areata. The J gene is TRBJ2-2, the V gene TRBV5-1, with D hard to call. The material sequenced was CD4+ T cells sorted from blood, taken at week 4, from a patient treated with tofacitinib. The CDR3 sequence is CASSWGGGSGELFF. CDR3 in DNA: TGCGCCAGCAGCTGGGGTGGCGGTTCCGGGGAGCTGTTTTTT. The variable domain in full, with the rest retrieved from reference TRBV5-1 and TRBJ2-2, is KAGVTQTPRYLIKTRGQQVTLSCSPISGHRSVSWYQQTPGQGLQFLFEYFSETQRNKGNFPGRFSGRQFSNSRSEMNVSTLELGDSALYLCASSWGGGSGELFFGEGSRLTVL.